The 28 T cell receptor beta chains presented below share a single source sample, sequenced in a study of CD8+ T cells in alopecia areata. Described treatment: oral pan-JAK inhibitor, 5-10 mg twice daily. Sequencing templates came from extracted RNA that was reverse transcribed into cDNA. Method: immunoSEQ multiplex PCR; TCRdb's copy keeps in-frame clones and lacks some. The sample has around 200,000 clones, about three fifths seen once. The starting material was CD8+ T cells sorted from blood, obtained at week 24, from a patient treated with tofacitinib. The receptors were gathered from a human donor with alopecia areata.

The genes are TRBV27 and TRBJ1-6; 10 bases line up with TRBD1. Unmatched junction bases numbered 15, after V lost 6 bases and J lost 7 bases. The CDR3 runs 18 residues. Per the germline V gene, CDR1 is MNHEY and CDR2 is SMNVEV (reference sequence). Here the CDR3 DNA reads TGTGCCAGCAGCCAGACAGGGGGCTTGGGGAGGCAGAATTCACCCCTCCACTTT. It codes for CASSQTGGLGRQNSPLHF.

The chain is built from TRBV4-1 and TRBJ1-5; D unresolved. This CDR3 contains 15 residues. V lost 0 bases and J lost 7, with 13 bases in between. Germline CDR1 is MGHRA and CDR2 is YSYEKL. The CDR3 region has the DNA TGCGCCAGCAGCCAAGATGGGCTCCGGGCACAGCCCCAGCATTTT. It is translated as CASSQDGLRAQPQHF.

The rearrangement links TRBV11-2 to TRBJ2-7, with a tentative D call TRBD1 (5 bases). This CDR3 comprises 12 residues. CDR1 is SGHAT, CDR2 FQNNGV, per germline. Trimming took 3 bases from V and 4 from J, leaving 7 bases between them. CDR3 sequence: CASSFTGYEQYF. The DNA for the CDR3 is TGTGCCAGCAGCTTTACAGGTTACGAGCAGTACTTC.

The chain uses TRBV4-2 and TRBJ2-7; 9 bases are a match to TRBD1. Germline assignment: CDR1 LGHNA and CDR2 YNFKEQ. With V trimmed by 2 bases and J by 1 base, 6 bases remained unmatched. The length of the CDR3 is 16 residues. The CDR3 bases are TGTGCCAGCAGCCAAAAGCCCGGGACAGGGTCCTACGAGCAGTACTTC. Its protein product is CASSQKPGTGSYEQYF.

This clone came up a few times. The chain combines TRBV30 with TRBJ1-1, with TRBD1 identical over 7 bases. Germline V gives CDR1 GTSNPN, CDR2 SVGIG (reference sequence). V lost 7 bases to trimming and J lost 11 bases; unmatched junction nucleotides: 16. CDR3 length: 13 residues. CDR3 nucleotide sequence: TGTGCCTCGGATCGCACAGGGGACTTCGAGGCTTTCTTT. It codes for CASDRTGDFEAFF.

This clone came up a few times. The V call is TRBV10-3, the J call TRBJ1-6; 10 bases map to TRBD1. The CDR3 runs to 16 residues. CDR1 is ENHRY, CDR2 SYGVKD, per germline. Losses at the gene ends were 0 bases for V and 7 bases for J; bases not matched to a gene: 3. This CDR3 reads CAISESGTGANSPLHF. Written as DNA, the CDR3 is TGTGCCATCAGTGAGTCCGGGACAGGGGCCAATTCACCCCTCCACTTT.

The chain joins TRBV5-1 to TRBJ1-1; D is unclear. The CDR3 covers 14 residues. The germline V gene encodes CDR1 SGHRS and CDR2 YFSETQ. Trimming removed 2 bases at V and 6 bases at J, with 14 bases between. The CDR3 region is CASSFPIAGAEAFF. CDR3 coding DNA: TGCGCCAGCAGCTTCCCAATCGCCGGGGCTGAAGCTTTCTTT.

This rearrangement joins TRBV29-1 to TRBJ2-5, with 8 bases fitting TRBD1. The CDR3 is 13 residues long. Germline-derived CDR1 and CDR2 are SQVTM and ANQGSEA. The ends lost 2 bases at V and 5 bases at J; junction bases unmatched: 4. The chain's CDR3 is CSVETRGRETQYF. CDR3 coding DNA: TGCAGCGTTGAAACCAGGGGGCGGGAGACCCAGTACTTC. The whole variable domain, remainder taken from reference TRBV29-1 and TRBJ2-5, is SAVISQKPSRDICQRGTSLTIQCQVDSQVTMMFWYRQQPGQSLTLIATANQGSEATYESGFVIDKFPISRPNLTFSTLTVSNMSPEDSSIYLCSVETRGRETQYFGPGTRLLVL.

CDR3 bases: TGTGCCAGCGTTCAAGGAGGGACTGAAGCTTTCTTT. It is translated as CASVQGGTEAFF. V usage is TRBV7-9 and J usage is TRBJ1-1; no clear D. The CDR3 length is 12 residues. Trimming left V 8 bases short and J 5 bases short, with 12 bases between. CDR1 SEHNR and CDR2 FQNEAQ come from the germline V gene (reference sequence).

This clone occurred a few times. The chain employs TRBV5-1 and TRBJ2-2; 8 positions match TRBD1. J gave up 2 bases and V 4 bases, and 4 bases lay outside the gene matches. There are 15 residues in the CDR3. Germline-derived CDR1 and CDR2 are SGHRS and YFSETQ. The CDR3 DNA follows: TGCGCCAGCAGCGGGACAGGTACCAACACCGGGGAGCTGTTTTTT. This codes for CASSGTGTNTGELFF.

There are a few counts of this clone. V and J are TRBV29-1 and TRBJ1-1; the D is unclear. V lost 6 bases and J 1 base, leaving 6 bases between the germline ends. CDR1 SQVTM and CDR2 ANQGSEA come from the germline V gene. This CDR3 is built from 11 residues. CDR3 in amino acids: CSVYPNTEAFF. The CDR3 nucleotides read TGCAGCGTATATCCGAACACTGAAGCTTTCTTT.

This rearrangement joins TRBV5-1 to TRBJ1-1; a weak D match, TRBD1 (5 bases). Germline V gene data show CDR1 as SGHRS and CDR2 as YFSETQ. Between the trimmed V and J ends, which lost 0 bases and 4 bases, there was a span of 10 bases. This CDR3 region has 14 residues. DNA of the CDR3: TGCGCCAGCAGCTTGGCTGGGGGAGCCACTGAAGCTTTCTTT. Protein sequence: CASSLAGGATEAFF. The whole variable domain, filled in from reference TRBV5-1 and TRBJ1-1, reads KAGVTQTPRYLIKTRGQQVTLSCSPISGHRSVSWYQQTPGQGLQFLFEYFSETQRNKGNFPGRFSGRQFSNSRSEMNVSTLELGDSALYLCASSLAGGATEAFFGQGTRLTVV.

The chain recombines TRBV29-1 with TRBJ2-3, with a possible D match to TRBD2 (7 bases). Germline V lookup: CDR1 SQVTM, CDR2 ANQGSEA. The CDR3 totals 15 residues. V lost 6 bases and J 3 bases, leaving 19 bases between the germline ends. Here the CDR3 reads CSVPPRRGGTDTQYF. Here the CDR3 DNA reads TGCAGCGTACCACCCCGGAGGGGGGGTACAGATACGCAGTATTTT.

The chain joins TRBV13 to TRBJ1-6; D is unclear. Germline V lookup: CDR1 PRHDT, CDR2 FYEKMQ (reference sequence). The CDR3 contains 12 residues. Deletions cut 4 bases from V and 6 bases from J, with 4 bases between. In DNA form, the CDR3 reads TGTGCCAGCAGCTCGCTTAATTCACCCCTCCACTTT. Translated, it gives CASSSLNSPLHF. The variable domain in full, completed from reference TRBV13 and TRBJ1-6, reads AAGVIQSPRHLIKEKRETATLKCYPIPRHDTVYWYQQGPGQDPQFLISFYEKMQSDKGSIPDRFSAQQFSDYHSELNMSSLELGDSALYFCASSSLNSPLHFGNGTRLTVT.

The V gene is TRBV19, the J gene TRBJ2-7; D possibly uses TRBD1 or TRBD2 (5 bases each). The CDR3 totals 14 residues. Per germline, CDR1 LNHDA and CDR2 SQIVND (reference sequence). Trimming removed 4 bases at V and 7 bases at J, with 17 bases between. CDR3 residues: CASSKEGINREQYF. In nucleotides, the CDR3 is TGTGCCAGTAGTAAAGAGGGGATTAATAGAGAGCAGTACTTC.

The chain links TRBV6-6 to TRBJ1-2; no firm D call. The CDR3 totals 14 residues. CDR1 and CDR2 from the germline V gene are MNHNY and SVGAGI (reference sequence). V gave up 7 bases and J gave up 6 bases, with 18 bases separating them. The CDR3 region is CASTYSQAGDGYTF. In DNA form, the CDR3 reads TGTGCCAGCACCTATTCCCAGGCCGGGGATGGCTACACCTTC.

The rearrangement uses TRBV11-2 and TRBJ2-2; D possibly corresponds to TRBD1 (5 bases). CDR3 length: 14 amino acids. Germline lookup yields CDR1 SGHAT and CDR2 FQNNGV. V was cut by 3 bases and J by 7 bases, with 12 bases left in between. DNA for the CDR3: TGTGCCAGCAGCTTCCAGGGTTTAGTCGGGGAGCTGTTTTTT. It translates to CASSFQGLVGELFF.

The genes are TRBV7-2 and TRBJ2-5; 8 nucleotides line up with TRBD2. The germline CDR1 and CDR2 sequences are SGHTA and FQGNSA. The CDR3 runs to 15 residues. V trimming: 5 bases; J trimming: 5 bases; junction bases outside the gene matches: 10. The CDR3 DNA reads as TGTGCCAGCAGCCCCCGAGCGGGGGCGCCGGAGACCCAGTACTTC. This sequence encodes CASSPRAGAPETQYF.

The V gene is TRBV7-3, the J gene TRBJ2-3; D remains unclear. This CDR3 contains 14 residues. From germline, CDR1 is SGHTA and CDR2 FQGTGA. Trimming took off 1 base at V and 4 bases at J, with 9 bases between the two ends. The DNA for the CDR3 is TGTGCCAGCAGCTTAAAGGGCACTCCAGATACGCAGTATTTT. Its protein is CASSLKGTPDTQYF. The variable domain in full, with the rest retrieved from reference TRBV7-3 and TRBJ2-3, is GAGVSQTPSNKVTEKGKYVELRCDPISGHTALYWYRQSLGQGPEFLIYFQGTGAADDSGLPNDRFFAVRPEGSVSTLKIQRTERGDSAVYLCASSLKGTPDTQYFGPGTRLTVL.

The rearrangement links TRBV5-1 to TRBJ1-6; TRBD1 might be the D (5 bases). The CDR3 has 13 residues. CDR1 and CDR2 (germline): SGHRS, YFSETQ. V shed 2 bases and J shed 10 bases, with 10 bases lying between them. The CDR3 bases are TGCGCCAGCAGCTTTTGGAGGGACTCACCCCTCCACTTT. Translating gives CASSFWRDSPLHF. Drawing the rest from reference TRBV5-1 and TRBJ1-6, the complete variable domain is KAGVTQTPRYLIKTRGQQVTLSCSPISGHRSVSWYQQTPGQGLQFLFEYFSETQRNKGNFPGRFSGRQFSNSRSEMNVSTLELGDSALYLCASSFWRDSPLHFGNGTRLTVT.

V is TRBV7-9 and J is TRBJ2-7; D gene uncertain. V lost 0 bases, J lost 5 bases, and 8 bases lay in between. Germline loops: CDR1 SEHNR, CDR2 FQNEAQ (reference sequence). This CDR3 is built from 13 residues. The CDR3 DNA reads as TGTGCCAGCAGCTTAGCAGGGTGGGACGAGCAGTACTTC. Translated, it gives CASSLAGWDEQYF.

The V call is TRBV5-4, the J call TRBJ1-5; TRBD1 agrees at 7 bases. Losses at the gene ends were 1 base for V and 2 bases for J; bases not matched to a gene: 0. Germline V gene sequence: CDR1 SGHNT, CDR2 YYREEE (reference sequence). CDR3 length: 14 residues. CDR3 residues: CASSLTGGNQPQHF. CDR3 bases: TGTGCCAGCAGCTTGACAGGGGGCAATCAGCCCCAGCATTTT.

The CDR3 here is CASSAQGQSNTGELFF. The CDR3 DNA is TGCGCCAGCAGCGCACAGGGACAGTCGAACACCGGGGAGCTGTTTTTT. The rearrangement joins TRBV5-1 to TRBJ2-2; 7 bases align to TRBD1. The CDR3 runs to 16 residues. CDR1 and CDR2 (germline): SGHRS, YFSETQ. V lost 4 bases and J lost 0; bases outside the gene matches: 6.

The CDR3 is CASSFSAWSYEQYF. The CDR3 DNA is TGTGCCAGCAGTTTCTCCGCATGGTCCTACGAGCAGTACTTC. The chain recombines TRBV27 with TRBJ2-7, with D unresolved. V was clipped by 3 bases and J by 1 base, with 10 bases between them. This CDR3 has 14 residues. Germline V gene lookup returns CDR1 MNHEY and CDR2 SMNVEV (reference sequence).

This chain uses TRBV7-9 with TRBJ2-1; the D gene is possibly TRBD2 (7 bases). V dropped 0 bases and J dropped 0 bases, with 12 bases sitting between them. Germline values: CDR1 SEHNR, CDR2 FQNEAQ (reference sequence). The CDR3 spans 17 residues. Here the CDR3 DNA reads TGTGCCAGCAGCTTAGCGAGGGGGGGCGACTCCTACAATGAGCAGTTCTTC. This gives the protein CASSLARGGDSYNEQFF.

The rearrangement links TRBV11-3 to TRBJ2-7, with D tentatively TRBD1 (5 bases). V gave up 5 bases and J gave up 1 base, with 12 bases separating them. This CDR3 is built from 14 residues. CDR1 is SGHNT and CDR2 is YENEEA in the germline V gene. As DNA, the CDR3 is TGTGCCAGCAGCCCCACAGGAGCTTCCTACGAGCAGTACTTC. Protein sequence: CASSPTGASYEQYF.

This chain joins TRBV4-1 and TRBJ1-2; 8 nucleotides line up with TRBD1. Trimming removed 0 bases from V and 6 bases from J; junction bases left unmatched: 6. The CDR3 spans 15 residues. Per germline, CDR1 MGHRA and CDR2 YSYEKL. The CDR3 sequence: CASSQDDRGSDGYTF. The CDR3 DNA is TGCGCCAGCAGCCAAGATGACAGGGGAAGCGATGGCTACACCTTC.

This clone was seen only a few times. This rearrangement joins TRBV7-9 to TRBJ1-4, with 9 positions matching TRBD1. V trimming: 5 bases; J trimming: 8 bases; junction bases outside the gene matches: 6. The CDR3 totals 14 residues. Germline values: CDR1 SEHNR, CDR2 FQNEAQ (reference sequence). Here the CDR3 DNA reads TGTGCCAGCAGCGCCCGGGACAGGGAGGAAAAACTGTTTTTT. Amino acid sequence: CASSARDREEKLFF.